This T cell receptor (beta chain) originates from a study of CD8+ T cells in alopecia areata. About the study: A regimen of oral tofacitinib, 5 to 10 mg twice daily, was given to treated patients.

There are 14 residues in the CDR3. After removal of 3 bases from V and 7 bases from J, the junction contained 4 bases not matched to a gene. CDR1 SGHAT and CDR2 FQNNGV come from the germline V gene. In each case, RNA was isolated and then reverse transcribed into cDNA as the sequencing template. Assay used: immunoSEQ multiplex PCR; TCRdb lists only in-frame clones, some missing. The table has about 180,000 clones, roughly 60% seen once. The chain has TRBV11-2 and TRBJ1-5; 9 nucleotides agree with TRBD1. The receptor comes from a human donor with alopecia areata. The sequenced sample was CD4+ T cells sorted from blood, obtained at week 0. The CDR3: CASSLGQGHQPQHF. The CDR3 bases are TGTGCCAGCAGCTTGGGACAGGGACACCAGCCCCAGCATTTT.